This T cell receptor (beta chain) comes out of a study of T cells after yellow fever vaccination. Study background: SMART-Seq v4 Ultra Low Input served to prepare low-cell-number fractions. Whole-study results and caveats: FACS-sorted repertoires could contain abundant clonotypes contaminating from the bulk population. After the booster, approximately 95% of CD4 and about 90% of CD8 primary-response clones were re-detected.

About this clonotype: Its antigen remains unidentified.

CDR3 length: 12 residues. Deletions cut 4 bases from V and 4 bases from J, with 7 bases between. The germline gives CDR1 SGHTA, CDR2 FQGNSA. TCRdb itself ran the 5' RACE reads through MiXCR, one entry per CDR3 protein. The repertoire consists of some 340,000 distinct CDR3 sequences, with about 10% occurring once and the leading ten covering about 3.3%. The input for sequencing was CD4+ T cells sorted from PBMCs, taken 45 days after the yellow fever booster vaccination. The source of this sequence is a man aged 18 to 29 who received the YFV17D yellow fever vaccine. This chain uses TRBV7-2 with TRBJ1-2; D is ambiguous. The CDR3 region has the DNA TGTGCCAGCAGCTCTCCGGGCTATGGCTACACCTTC. This codes for CASSSPGYGYTF.